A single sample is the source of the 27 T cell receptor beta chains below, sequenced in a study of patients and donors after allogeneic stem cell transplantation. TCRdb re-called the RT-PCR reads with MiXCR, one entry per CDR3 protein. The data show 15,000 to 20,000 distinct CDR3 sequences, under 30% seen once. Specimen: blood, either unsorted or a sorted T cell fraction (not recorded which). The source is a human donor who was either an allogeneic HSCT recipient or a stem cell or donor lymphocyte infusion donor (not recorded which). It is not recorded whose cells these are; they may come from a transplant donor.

Here the CDR3 DNA reads TGTGCCAGCAGCCGTCACAGGGCCTCAATCTATAATTCACCCCTCCACTTT. Translated: CASSRHRASIYNSPLHF. V usage is TRBV5-5 and J usage is TRBJ1-6; a weak D match, TRBD1 (6 bases). V was trimmed by 4 bases and J by 3 bases, leaving 17 bases between them. There are 17 residues in the CDR3. CDR1 is SGHKS and CDR2 is YYEKEE in the germline V gene (reference sequence).

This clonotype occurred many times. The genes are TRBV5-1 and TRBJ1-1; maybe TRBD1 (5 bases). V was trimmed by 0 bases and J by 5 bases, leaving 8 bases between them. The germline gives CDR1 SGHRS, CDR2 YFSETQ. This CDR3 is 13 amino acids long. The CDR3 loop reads CASSLGRGTEAFF. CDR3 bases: TGCGCCAGCAGCTTGGGTAGGGGTACTGAAGCTTTCTTT. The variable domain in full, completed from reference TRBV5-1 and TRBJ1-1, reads KAGVTQTPRYLIKTRGQQVTLSCSPISGHRSVSWYQQTPGQGLQFLFEYFSETQRNKGNFPGRFSGRQFSNSRSEMNVSTLELGDSALYLCASSLGRGTEAFFGQGTRLTVV.

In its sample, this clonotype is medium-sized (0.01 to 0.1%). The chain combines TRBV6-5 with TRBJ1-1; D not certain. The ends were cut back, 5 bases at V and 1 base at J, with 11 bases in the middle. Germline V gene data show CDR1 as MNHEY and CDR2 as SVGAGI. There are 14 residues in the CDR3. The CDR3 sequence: CASSTLAANTEAFF. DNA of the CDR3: TGTGCCAGCAGTACCCTTGCAGCGAACACTGAAGCTTTCTTT.

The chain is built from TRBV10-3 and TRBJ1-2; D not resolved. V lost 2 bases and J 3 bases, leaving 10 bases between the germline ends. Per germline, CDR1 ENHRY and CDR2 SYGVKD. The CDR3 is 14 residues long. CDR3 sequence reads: CAISENTEYYGYTF. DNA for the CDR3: TGTGCCATCAGTGAGAATACAGAATACTATGGCTACACCTTC.

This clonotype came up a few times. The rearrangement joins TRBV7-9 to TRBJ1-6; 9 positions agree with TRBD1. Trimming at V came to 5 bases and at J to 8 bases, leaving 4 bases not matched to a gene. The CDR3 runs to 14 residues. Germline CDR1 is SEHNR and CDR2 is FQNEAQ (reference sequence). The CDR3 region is CASSKQGADSPLHF. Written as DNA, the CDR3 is TGTGCCAGCAGCAAACAGGGGGCCGATTCACCCCTCCACTTT.

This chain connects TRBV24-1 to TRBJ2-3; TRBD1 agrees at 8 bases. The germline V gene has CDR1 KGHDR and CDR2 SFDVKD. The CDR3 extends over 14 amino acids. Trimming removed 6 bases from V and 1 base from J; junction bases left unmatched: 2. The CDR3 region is CATSLTGGTDTQYF. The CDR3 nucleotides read TGTGCCACCAGTCTGACAGGGGGCACAGATACGCAGTATTTT.

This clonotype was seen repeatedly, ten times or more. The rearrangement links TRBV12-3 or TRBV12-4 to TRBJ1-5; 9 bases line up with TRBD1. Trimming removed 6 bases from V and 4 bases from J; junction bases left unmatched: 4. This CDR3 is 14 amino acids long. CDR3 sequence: CASSLGQGNQPQHF. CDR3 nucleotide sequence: TGTGCCAGCAGCCTCGGACAGGGGAATCAGCCCCAGCATTTT.

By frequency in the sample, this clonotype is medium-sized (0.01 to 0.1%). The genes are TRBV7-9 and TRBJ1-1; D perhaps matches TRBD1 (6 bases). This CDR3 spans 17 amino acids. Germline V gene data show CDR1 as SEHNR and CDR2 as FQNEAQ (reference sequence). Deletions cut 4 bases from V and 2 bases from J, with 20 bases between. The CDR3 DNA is TGTGCCAGCAGCTCCCGGCCCCTGATACAGGGAAACACTGAAGCTTTCTTT. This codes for CASSSRPLIQGNTEAFF.

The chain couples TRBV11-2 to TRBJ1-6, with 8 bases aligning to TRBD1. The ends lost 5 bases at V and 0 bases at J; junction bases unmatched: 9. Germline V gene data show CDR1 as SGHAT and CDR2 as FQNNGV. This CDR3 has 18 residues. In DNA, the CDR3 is TGTGCCAGCAGCCAAGACAGGGGTGGAGGCTCCTATAATTCACCCCTCCACTTT. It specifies CASSQDRGGGSYNSPLHF.

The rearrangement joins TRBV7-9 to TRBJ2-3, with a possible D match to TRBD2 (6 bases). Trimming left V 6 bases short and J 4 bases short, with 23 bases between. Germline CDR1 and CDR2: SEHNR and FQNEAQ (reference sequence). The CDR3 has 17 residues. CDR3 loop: CASRPLIREEWADTQYF. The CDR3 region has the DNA TGTGCCAGCAGGCCACTAATCAGGGAGGAATGGGCAGATACGCAGTATTTT.

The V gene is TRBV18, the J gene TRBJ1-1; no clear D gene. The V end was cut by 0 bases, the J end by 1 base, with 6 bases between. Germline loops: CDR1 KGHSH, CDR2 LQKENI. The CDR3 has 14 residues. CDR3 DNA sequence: TGTGCCAGCTCACCACCGACTTCGAACACTGAAGCTTTCTTT. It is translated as CASSPPTSNTEAFF.

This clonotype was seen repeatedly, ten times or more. The CDR3 sequence is CASSTGTPNTEAFF. Written as DNA, the CDR3 is TGTGCCAGCAGCACCGGGACACCGAACACTGAAGCTTTCTTT. The chain uses TRBV6-5 and TRBJ1-1; D perhaps matches TRBD1 (6 bases). V lost 6 bases, J lost 1 base, and 12 bases lay in between. In germline, CDR1 is MNHEY, CDR2 SVGAGI. The CDR3 consists of 14 residues.

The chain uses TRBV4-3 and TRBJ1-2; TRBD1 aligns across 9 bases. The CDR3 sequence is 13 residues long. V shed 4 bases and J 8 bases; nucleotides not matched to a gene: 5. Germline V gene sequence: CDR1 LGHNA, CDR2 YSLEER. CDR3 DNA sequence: TGCGCCAGCAGCCTGGACAGGGGCGAAGGCTACACCTTC. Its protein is CASSLDRGEGYTF.

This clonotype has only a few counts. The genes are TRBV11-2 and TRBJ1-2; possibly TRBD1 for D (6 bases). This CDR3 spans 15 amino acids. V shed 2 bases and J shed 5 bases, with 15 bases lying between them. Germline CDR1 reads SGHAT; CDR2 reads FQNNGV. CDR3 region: CASSLIPRGAYGYTF. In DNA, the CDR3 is TGTGCCAGCAGCTTAATCCCCAGGGGCGCTTATGGCTACACCTTC.

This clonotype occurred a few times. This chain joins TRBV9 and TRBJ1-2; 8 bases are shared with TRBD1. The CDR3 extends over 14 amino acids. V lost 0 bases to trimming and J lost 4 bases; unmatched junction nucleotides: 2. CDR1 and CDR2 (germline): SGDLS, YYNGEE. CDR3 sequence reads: CASSVAGGGYGYTF. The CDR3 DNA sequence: TGTGCCAGCAGCGTAGCAGGGGGCGGCTATGGCTACACCTTC. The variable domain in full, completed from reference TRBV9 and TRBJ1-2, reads DSGVTQTPKHLITATGQRVTLRCSPRSGDLSVYWYQQSLDQGLQFLIQYYNGEERAKGNILERFSAQQFPDLHSELNLSSLELGDSALYFCASSVAGGGYGYTFGSGTRLTVV.

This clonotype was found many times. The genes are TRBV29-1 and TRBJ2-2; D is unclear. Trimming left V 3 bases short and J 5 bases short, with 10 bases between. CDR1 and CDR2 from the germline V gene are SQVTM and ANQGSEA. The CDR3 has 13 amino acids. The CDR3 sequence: CSVDEQVTGELFF. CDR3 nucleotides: TGCAGCGTTGATGAACAAGTTACCGGGGAGCTGTTTTTT.

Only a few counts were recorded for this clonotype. CDR3 coding DNA: TGTGCCAGCAGGGTCGGGGGCTCTAACTATGGCTACACCTTC. Translating it yields CASRVGGSNYGYTF. This chain connects TRBV28 to TRBJ1-2; maybe TRBD1 (6 bases). CDR1 is MDHEN and CDR2 is SYDVKM in the germline V gene. The germline V and J ends were trimmed by 6 bases and 0 bases, with 11 bases remaining between them. The CDR3 length is 14 residues.

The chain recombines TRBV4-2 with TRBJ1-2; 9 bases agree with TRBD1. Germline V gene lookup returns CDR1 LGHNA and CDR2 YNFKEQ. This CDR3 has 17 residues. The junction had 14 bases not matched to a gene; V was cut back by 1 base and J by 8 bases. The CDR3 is CASSQVRSGQGLRGYTF. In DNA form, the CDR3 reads TGTGCCAGCAGCCAAGTCCGATCGGGACAGGGTTTGAGGGGCTACACCTTC.

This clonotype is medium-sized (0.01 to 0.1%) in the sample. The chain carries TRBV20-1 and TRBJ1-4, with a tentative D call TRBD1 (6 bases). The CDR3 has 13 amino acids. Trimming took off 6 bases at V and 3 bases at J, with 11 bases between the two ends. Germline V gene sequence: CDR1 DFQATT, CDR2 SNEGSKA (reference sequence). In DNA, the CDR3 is TGCAGTGCGCTACAGGGAGCTAATGAAAAACTGTTTTTT. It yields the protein CSALQGANEKLFF.

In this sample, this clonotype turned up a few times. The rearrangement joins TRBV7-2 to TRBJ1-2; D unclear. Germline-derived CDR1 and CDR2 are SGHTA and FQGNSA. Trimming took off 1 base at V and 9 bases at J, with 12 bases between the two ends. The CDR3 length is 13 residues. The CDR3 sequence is CASSLEGTISYTF. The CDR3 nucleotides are TGTGCCAGCAGCTTAGAGGGCACCATAAGCTACACCTTC.

Here the CDR3 DNA reads TGTGCCTGGAGTGTAGCCATGAACACTGAAGCTTTCTTT. Its translation: CAWSVAMNTEAFF. The J gene is TRBJ1-1, the V gene TRBV30; no reliable D call. The V gene's germline CDR1 is GTSNPN and CDR2 SVGIG (reference sequence). CDR3 length: 13 residues. V dropped 0 bases and J dropped 0 bases, with 5 bases sitting between them.

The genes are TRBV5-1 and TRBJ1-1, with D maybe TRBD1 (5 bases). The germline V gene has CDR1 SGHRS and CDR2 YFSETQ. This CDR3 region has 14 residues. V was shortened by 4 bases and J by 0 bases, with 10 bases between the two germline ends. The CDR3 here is CASSPGQMNTEAFF. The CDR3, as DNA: TGCGCCAGCAGCCCCGGACAAATGAACACTGAAGCTTTCTTT.

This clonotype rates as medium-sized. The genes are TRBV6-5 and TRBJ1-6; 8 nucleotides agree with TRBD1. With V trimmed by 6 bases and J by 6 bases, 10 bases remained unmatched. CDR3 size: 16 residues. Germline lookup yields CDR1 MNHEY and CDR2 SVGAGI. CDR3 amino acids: CASRGTGGRGNSPLHF. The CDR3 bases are TGTGCCAGCAGGGGCACAGGGGGAAGGGGTAATTCACCCCTCCACTTT.

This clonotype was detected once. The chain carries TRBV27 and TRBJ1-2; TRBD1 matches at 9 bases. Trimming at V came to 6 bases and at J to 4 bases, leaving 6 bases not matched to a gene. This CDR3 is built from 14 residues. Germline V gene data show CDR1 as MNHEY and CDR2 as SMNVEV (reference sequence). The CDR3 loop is CASRPWDRAYGYTF. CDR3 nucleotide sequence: TGTGCCAGCAGACCTTGGGACAGGGCCTATGGCTACACCTTC.

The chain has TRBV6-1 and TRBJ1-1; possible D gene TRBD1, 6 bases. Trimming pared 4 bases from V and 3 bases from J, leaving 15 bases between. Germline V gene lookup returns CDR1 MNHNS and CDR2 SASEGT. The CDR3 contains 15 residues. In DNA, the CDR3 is TGTGCCAGCAGTGCCCCTGCGGGGGCTTACACTGAAGCTTTCTTT. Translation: CASSAPAGAYTEAFF.

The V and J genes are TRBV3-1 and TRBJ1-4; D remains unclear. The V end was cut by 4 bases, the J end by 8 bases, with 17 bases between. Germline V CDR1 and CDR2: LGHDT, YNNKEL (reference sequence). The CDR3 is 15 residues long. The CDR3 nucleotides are TGTGCCAGCAGCCGAGTCGGGCCCCTCGGGGAAAAACTGTTTTTT. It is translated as CASSRVGPLGEKLFF.

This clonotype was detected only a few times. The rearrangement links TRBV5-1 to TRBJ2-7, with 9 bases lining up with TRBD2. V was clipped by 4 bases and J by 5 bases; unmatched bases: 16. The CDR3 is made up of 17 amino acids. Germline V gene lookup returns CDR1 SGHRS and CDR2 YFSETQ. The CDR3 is CASSEEVWRGGRDEQYF. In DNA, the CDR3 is TGCGCCAGCAGCGAAGAAGTCTGGCGGGGGGGCCGCGACGAGCAGTACTTC. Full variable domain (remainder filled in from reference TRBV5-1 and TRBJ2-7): KAGVTQTPRYLIKTRGQQVTLSCSPISGHRSVSWYQQTPGQGLQFLFEYFSETQRNKGNFPGRFSGRQFSNSRSEMNVSTLELGDSALYLCASSEEVWRGGRDEQYFGPGTRLTVT.